This TCR beta chain was sequenced for a study of cytomegalovirus exposure and HLA in healthy donors. Germline V gene data show CDR1 as LNHNV and CDR2 as YYDKDF (reference sequence). The V end was cut by 5 bases, the J end by 4 bases, with 12 bases between. The CDR3 is 14 residues long. With 60 Vbeta and 13 Jbeta primers, the PCR was carried out. Sequenced by immunoSEQ multiplex PCR; TCRdb stores in-frame clones only, minus some. The sample contains 140,000 to 150,000 clones, roughly 74% of which appear only once. The sequence was collected from a woman under 30 in good health and CMV-seropositive. The rearrangement links TRBV15 to TRBJ2-1, with a tentative D call TRBD1 (5 bases). The sequencing sample was made of PBMCs. Here the CDR3 reads CATSLGAAYNEQFF. In DNA form, the CDR3 reads TGTGCCACCAGCCTAGGGGCGGCTTACAATGAGCAGTTCTTC.